This T cell receptor (beta chain) was identified during a study of beta chain features in type 1 diabetes. Study-wide background: Patients and healthy donors were similar in age, gender and cell yields. Whole-study findings and limits: A moderate, significant TCRB CDR3 shortening appeared in type 1 diabetes across four CD4+ subsets. The study found that naive, central memory and Treg TCRB repertoires appeared more similar in patients than in healthy donors. Small HLA sub-analyses could not settle whether HLA shapes TCRB rearrangement.

This clone showed up just a few times. Its antigen is still unknown. With 4 bases removed from V and 5 bases from J, the gap between germline ends came to 16 bases. Germline CDR1 SGDLS, CDR2 YYNGEE. This CDR3 region has 15 residues. Reverse transcribing all isolated RNA meant expressed TCRB transcripts were sequenced. Profiling relied on immunoSEQ multiplex PCR, and the TCRdb table lists in-frame clones only, not all of them. Of about 650,000 clones detected, 9.5% to 15% appear once; the ten largest clones hold over 0.1%. The chain employs TRBV9 and TRBJ2-1; TRBD1 is a possible D gene (7 bases). This clonotype was sampled from a man between 25 and 39 years old with type 1 diabetes. The source material was naive CD4+ T cells from blood. The chain's CDR3 is CASSPGSRGDNEQFF. As DNA, the CDR3 is TGTGCCAGCAGCCCAGGGAGCAGGGGGGACAATGAGCAGTTCTTC.